Shown below are 12 T cell receptor beta chains from a single sample sequenced in a study of immune cell composition in non-small cell lung cancer. Sequencing used immunoSEQ multiplex PCR; TCRdb keeps in-frame clones, though not all of them. The sample shows 6,000 to 8,500 clones, 68% of them seen only once. What was sequenced was lung tumor tissue. These receptors all stem from a human donor with non-small cell lung cancer.

The count of this clone is one. One end of the junction is discordant with germline, which a read error may explain. The gene calls are TRBV6-1 and TRBJ2-5; D perhaps matches TRBD1 (5 bases). The germline V gene has CDR1 MNHNS and CDR2 SASEGT. This CDR3 spans 14 amino acids. CDR3 in amino acids: CVSSLDTEQETQYF. The CDR3 bases are TGTGTCAGCAGTTTGGACACTGAACAAGAGACCCAGTACTTC.

This clone was counted a few times. The rearrangement links TRBV5-4 to TRBJ2-7, with TRBD2 as a possible D gene (6 bases). The CDR3 contains 15 residues. V gave up 4 bases and J gave up 7 bases, with 21 bases separating them. Germline V lookup: CDR1 SGHNT, CDR2 YYREEE (reference sequence). The CDR3 protein is CASSAGTEPSREQYF. DNA of the CDR3: TGTGCCAGCAGCGCCGGGACTGAACCCTCTCGGGAGCAGTACTTC.

V and J are TRBV5-1 and TRBJ2-7; the D gene is possibly TRBD2 (6 bases). The CDR3 is made up of 13 amino acids. Germline CDR1 SGHRS, CDR2 YFSETQ. V was trimmed by 8 bases and J by 0 bases, leaving 12 bases between them. CDR3 sequence reads: CASSKEGSYEQYF. The CDR3 DNA reads TGCGCCAGTTCCAAGGAGGGCTCCTACGAGCAGTACTTC.

This sequence joins TRBV2 and TRBJ2-1; 11 bases are a match to TRBD1. V trimming: 7 bases; J trimming: 6 bases; junction bases outside the gene matches: 2. Germline V gene data show CDR1 as SNHLY and CDR2 as FYNNEI. The CDR3 contains 13 residues. The DNA for the CDR3 is TGTGCCAGCAAGGGACAGGGGGTCAATGAGCAGTTCTTC. Its translation: CASKGQGVNEQFF.

The chain carries TRBV5-5 and TRBJ2-3; TRBD2 agrees at 11 bases. V dropped 0 bases and J dropped 5; count of bases not matched to a gene: 5. Per the germline V gene, CDR1 is SGHKS and CDR2 is YYEKEE (reference sequence). The CDR3 consists of 16 residues. CDR3 nucleotides: TGTGCCAGCAGCTTGGTAGCGGGGGGGCGGGGAGATACGCAGTATTTT. Translated: CASSLVAGGRGDTQYF.

This clone was recorded a few times. The chain uses TRBV29-1 and TRBJ2-7; D remains unclear. V dropped 4 bases and J dropped 7 bases, with 14 bases sitting between them. Germline V gene sequence: CDR1 SQVTM, CDR2 ANQGSEA. The CDR3 is 12 residues long. This chain's CDR3 is CSVAQSPREQYF. In DNA, the CDR3 is TGCAGCGTTGCTCAGAGCCCTAGAGAGCAGTACTTC.

V gene TRBV28 combines with J gene TRBJ1-1; no reliable D call. Between the trimmed V and J ends, which lost 5 bases and 11 bases, there was a span of 15 bases. The CDR3 is 12 amino acids. Germline CDR1 is MDHEN and CDR2 is SYDVKM. CDR3 residues: CASSRRVIGAFF. The CDR3 DNA reads TGTGCCAGCAGTAGGAGGGTAATTGGGGCTTTCTTT.

The chain recombines TRBV19 with TRBJ2-3; 8 bases line up with TRBD1. The CDR3 totals 14 residues. CDR1 is LNHDA, CDR2 SQIVND, per germline (reference sequence). V trimming: 7 bases; J trimming: 0 bases; junction bases outside the gene matches: 3. The CDR3: CASTRTGSTDTQYF. Written as DNA, the CDR3 is TGTGCCAGTACTAGGACAGGGAGCACAGATACGCAGTATTTT.

V gene TRBV2 combines with J gene TRBJ2-2; TRBD1 matches at 9 bases. The junction had 6 bases not matched to a gene; V was cut back by 5 bases and J by 5 bases. Germline loops: CDR1 SNHLY, CDR2 FYNNEI. The CDR3 has 15 amino acids. The CDR3 DNA sequence: TGTGCCAGCAGTCCCAGGACAGGGGATACCGGGGAGCTGTTTTTT. As protein: CASSPRTGDTGELFF.

V and J are TRBV18 and TRBJ2-2; D is perhaps TRBD1 (5 bases). Trimming took off 6 bases at V and 0 bases at J, with 11 bases between the two ends. Germline values: CDR1 KGHSH, CDR2 LQKENI. This CDR3 has 15 residues. DNA for the CDR3: TGTGCCAGCTCGCCAGGGCTTTCGAACACCGGGGAGCTGTTTTTT. Encoded protein: CASSPGLSNTGELFF.

The V call is TRBV15, the J call TRBJ2-1, with 7 nucleotides matching TRBD2. This CDR3 is 16 amino acids long. The V segment lost 0 bases and the J segment 9 bases; nucleotides outside the gene matches: 11. CDR1 and CDR2 from the germline V gene are LNHNV and YYDKDF (reference sequence). CDR3 in DNA: TGTGCCACCAGCAGAGATGTGGGGCCGGGAGGAGGTGAGCAGTTCTTC. Translated, it gives CATSRDVGPGGGEQFF.

Within the sample, this clone is medium-sized. The chain is built from TRBV19 and TRBJ2-2, with 9 positions matching TRBD1. Losses at the gene ends were 6 bases for V and 5 bases for J; bases not matched to a gene: 10. Germline CDR1 and CDR2: LNHDA and SQIVND (reference sequence). CDR3 length: 16 residues. The CDR3 DNA reads TGTGCCAGTAGAAGAGGGGGACAGGGTAGTACCGGGGAGCTGTTTTTT. Amino acid sequence: CASRRGGQGSTGELFF. Filled out from reference TRBV19 and TRBJ2-2, the complete variable domain reads DGGITQSPKYLFRKEGQNVTLSCEQNLNHDAMYWYRQDPGQGLRLIYYSQIVNDFQKGDIAEGYSVSREKKESFPLTVTSAQKNPTAFYLCASRRGGQGSTGELFFGEGSRLTVL.